Each of the 26 T cell receptor beta chains below was sequenced from the same sample in a study of blood T cell repertoires in COVID-19. TCRdb's table, derived via immunoSEQ multiplex PCR, lists solely in-frame clones and lacks some. Of tens of thousands of clones listed, approximately 82% are singletons. Sequenced input: peripheral blood. The receptors here all came from a human donor in a cohort sampled during active COVID-19.

The chain employs TRBV5-8 and TRBJ1-2; no reliable D call. CDR3 length equals 13 residues. V lost 0 bases to trimming and J lost 4 bases, with 7 bases between them. The germline V gene encodes CDR1 SGHTS and CDR2 YDEGEE. The CDR3, as DNA: TGTGCCAGCAGCTTGGCCACGGTCTATGGCTACACCTTC. It specifies CASSLATVYGYTF.

This rearrangement joins TRBV30 to TRBJ1-2, with D tentatively TRBD1 (6 bases). Germline CDR1 reads GTSNPN; CDR2 reads SVGIG (reference sequence). Trimming removed 4 bases at V and 7 bases at J, with 13 bases between. This CDR3 region has 12 residues. CDR3 amino acids: CAWTGGQGGYTF. The CDR3 DNA reads as TGTGCCTGGACGGGGGGGCAGGGTGGCTACACCTTC. The full variable domain, in which reference TRBV30 and TRBJ1-2 provide the parts outside the CDR3, is SQTIHQWPATLVQPVGSPLSLECTVEGTSNPNLYWYRQAAGRGLQLLFYSVGIGQISSEVPQNLSASRPQDRQFILSSKKLLLSDSGFYLCAWTGGQGGYTFGSGTRLTVV.

The V gene is TRBV11-1, the J gene TRBJ1-1; 9 nucleotides line up with TRBD1. Unmatched junction bases numbered 7, after V lost 7 bases and J lost 4 bases. The length of the CDR3 is 14 residues. Germline values: CDR1 SGHAT, CDR2 FQDESV (reference sequence). The CDR3 region has the DNA TGTGCCAGCATGAAAGGACAGGGGCCCACTGAAGCTTTCTTT. This translates into CASMKGQGPTEAFF.

J is TRBJ1-3 and V is TRBV6-2 or TRBV6-3; D unresolved. The CDR3 sequence is 15 residues long. The ends were cut back, 0 bases at V and 0 bases at J, with 6 bases in the middle. Per germline, CDR1 MNHEY and CDR2 SVGEGT. In DNA form, the CDR3 reads TGTGCCAGCAGTTACTCAGCCTCCTCTGGAAACACCATATATTTT. Translation gives CASSYSASSGNTIYF.

A remark on this clone: A read error may produce the germline difference seen at one junction end. The rearrangement links TRBV19 to TRBJ2-5, with 7 nucleotides matching TRBD1. Germline CDR1 and CDR2: LNHDA and SQIVND (reference sequence). The CDR3 is 16 amino acids. The CDR3 reads CASSIPTGTKGEIQYF. The CDR3 nucleotides read TGTGCCAGTAGTATCCCGACAGGGACCAAGGGAGAGATCCAGTACTTC.

CDR3 amino acids: CASRPGQGGSPLHF. DNA for the CDR3: TGTGCCAGCAGACCGGGACAGGGAGGGTCACCCCTCCACTTT. The genes are TRBV28 and TRBJ1-6, with 9 nucleotides matching TRBD1. The CDR3 is 14 residues long. CDR1 is MDHEN and CDR2 is SYDVKM in the germline V gene. The ends lost 6 bases at V and 10 bases at J; junction bases unmatched: 7.

This clone was seen a few times. The rearrangement joins TRBV18 to TRBJ2-2; TRBD1 matches at 8 bases. The CDR3 has 18 residues. J lost 6 bases, V lost 1 base, and 13 bases had no gene match. The V gene's germline CDR1 is KGHSH and CDR2 LQKENI. The CDR3 region is CASSPRRSPGGAAGELFF. CDR3 bases: TGTGCCAGCTCACCACGCAGGAGCCCAGGGGGCGCAGCCGGGGAGCTGTTTTTT.

The table lists this clone with a few counts. The chain is built from TRBV3-1 (or the pseudogene TRBV3-2) and TRBJ1-6, with D hard to call. This CDR3 contains 14 residues. Germline V gives CDR1 LGHDT, CDR2 YNNKEL (reference sequence). The germline V and J ends were trimmed by 2 bases and 9 bases, with 11 bases remaining between them. CDR3 nucleotides: TGTGCCAGCAGCCAACGACATTCCCGTTCACCCCTCCACTTT. Translating gives CASSQRHSRSPLHF.

This sequence joins TRBV27 and TRBJ2-7; 8 nucleotides match TRBD2. Germline V gene sequence: CDR1 MNHEY, CDR2 SMNVEV (reference sequence). Trimming took 5 bases from V and 5 from J; bases not matched to a gene: 5. The CDR3 is 13 amino acids. CDR3 DNA sequence: TGTGCCAGCAGTCCGGGGGGGTGGGACGAGCAGTACTTC. Translated, it gives CASSPGGWDEQYF.

The chain has TRBV11-2 and TRBJ2-1; 7 positions match TRBD2. There are 15 residues in the CDR3. V shed 3 bases, J shed 1 base, and the junction held 3 bases outside the gene matches. Looked up from germline, CDR1 is SGHAT and CDR2 is FQNNGV. CDR3 sequence reads: CASSLGGNSYNEQFF. The CDR3 DNA is TGTGCCAGCAGCTTGGGAGGGAATTCCTACAATGAGCAGTTCTTC.

The V gene is TRBV2, the J gene TRBJ2-5; TRBD2 aligns across 7 bases. The V segment lost 1 base and the J segment 4 bases; nucleotides outside the gene matches: 6. The CDR3 is made up of 15 amino acids. Germline CDR1 is SNHLY and CDR2 is FYNNEI. CDR3 protein: CASSEGGTKSETQYF. Here the CDR3 DNA reads TGTGCCAGCAGTGAAGGGGGGACTAAATCAGAGACCCAGTACTTC.

There are a few counts of this clone. The V and J genes are TRBV7-2 and TRBJ1-1; D not certain. V lost 5 bases, J lost 4 bases, and 14 bases lay in between. This CDR3 comprises 14 residues. Germline values: CDR1 SGHTA, CDR2 FQGNSA. The chain's CDR3 is CASSGKTGITEAFF. Here the CDR3 DNA reads TGTGCCAGCAGCGGGAAAACGGGGATCACTGAAGCTTTCTTT.

V usage is TRBV15 and J usage is TRBJ1-5; 9 bases fit TRBD1. Germline values: CDR1 LNHNV, CDR2 YYDKDF (reference sequence). The CDR3 is 15 amino acids. The junction had 4 bases not matched to a gene; V was cut back by 3 bases and J by 4 bases. CDR3 coding DNA: TGTGCCACCAGCAGGGCCGGGACAGGGAATCAGCCCCAGCATTTT. Its translation: CATSRAGTGNQPQHF.

The chain couples TRBV7-2 to TRBJ1-3, with D possibly TRBD1 on 5 matching bases. CDR3 length: 16 amino acids. V lost 0 bases and J 2 bases, leaving 11 bases between the germline ends. CDR1 and CDR2 (germline): SGHTA, FQGNSA. The CDR3 region is CASSLAPGGTGNTIYF. Here the CDR3 DNA reads TGTGCCAGCAGCTTAGCCCCGGGGGGGACTGGAAACACCATATATTTT.

J is TRBJ1-2 and V is TRBV12-3 or TRBV12-4; 8 bases match TRBD1. J gave up 4 bases and V 6 bases, and 4 bases lay outside the gene matches. CDR3 length equals 13 residues. CDR3 bases: TGTGCCAGCAGCCAGGACAGGGTCTATGGCTACACCTTC. Amino acid sequence: CASSQDRVYGYTF.

The chain is built from TRBV18 and TRBJ2-2; 10 bases fit TRBD1. Germline trimming cut 4 bases from V and 5 bases from J; bases unmatched to any gene: 7. Germline V gene sequence: CDR1 KGHSH, CDR2 LQKENI. This CDR3 is built from 16 residues. As DNA, the CDR3 is TGTGCCAGCTCACAACGGGACAGGGGACGGACCGGGGAGCTGTTTTTT. Translated: CASSQRDRGRTGELFF.

This CDR3 is CASGREGTQYF. CDR3 DNA: TGTGCCTCCGGGAGGGAGGGTACGCAGTATTTT. This chain links TRBV6-6 with TRBJ2-3, with 8 bases aligning to TRBD2. CDR3 length: 11 amino acids. Germline loops: CDR1 MNHNY, CDR2 SVGAGI (reference sequence). The junction had 6 bases not matched to a gene; V was cut back by 11 bases and J by 8 bases.

J is TRBJ1-2 and V is TRBV30, with D perhaps matching TRBD1 (5 bases). The V end lost 3 bases, the J end lost 7 bases, and 9 bases lay between the germline ends. The CDR3 consists of 11 residues. Per germline, CDR1 GTSNPN and CDR2 SVGIG (reference sequence). In nucleotides, the CDR3 is TGTGCCTGGAGCGGCGGGGGTGGCTACACCTTC. It is translated as CAWSGGGGYTF.

The chain links TRBV29-1 to TRBJ2-7, with no clear D. Germline V gives CDR1 SQVTM, CDR2 ANQGSEA. V lost 8 bases to trimming and J lost 2 bases, with 10 bases between them. CDR3 length equals 11 residues. The CDR3 DNA follows: TGCAGCTACAGTGAAACCTACGAGCAGTACTTC. The encoded protein is CSYSETYEQYF.

This clone showed up just once. The chain carries TRBV5-1 and TRBJ2-7; D remains unclear. The V gene's germline CDR1 is SGHRS and CDR2 YFSETQ. The CDR3 is 13 residues long. V lost 0 bases and J 2 bases, leaving 6 bases between the germline ends. CDR3 protein: CASSLAQAYEQYF. CDR3 DNA sequence: TGCGCCAGCAGCTTGGCCCAGGCCTACGAGCAGTACTTC.

The J gene is TRBJ2-5, the V gene TRBV7-6, with D possibly matching TRBD1 (6 bases). Per germline, CDR1 SGHVS and CDR2 FNYEAQ. Trimming took off 5 bases at V and 6 bases at J, with 19 bases between the two ends. This CDR3 is built from 15 residues. The CDR3: CASSPRQVLQKTQYF. The CDR3 nucleotides read TGTGCCAGCAGCCCGAGACAGGTCCTACAAAAGACCCAGTACTTC.

The rearrangement joins TRBV11-1 to TRBJ1-5; D is perhaps TRBD1 (6 bases). Trimming pared 5 bases from V and 3 bases from J, leaving 8 bases between. Germline assignment: CDR1 SGHAT and CDR2 FQDESV (reference sequence). CDR3 length equals 13 residues. The CDR3: CASSRTDNQPQHF. CDR3 nucleotide sequence: TGTGCCAGCAGCAGGACAGACAATCAGCCCCAGCATTTT.

CDR3 in amino acids: CASSPGQADEQYF. The DNA for the CDR3 is TGTGCCAGCTCACCCGGACAGGCCGACGAGCAGTACTTC. The chain has TRBV18 and TRBJ2-7, with 7 bases lining up with TRBD1. This CDR3 has 13 amino acids. Per germline, CDR1 KGHSH and CDR2 LQKENI. Germline trimming cut 3 bases from V and 5 bases from J; bases unmatched to any gene: 4. The entire variable domain, with the rest obtained from reference TRBV18 and TRBJ2-7, is as follows: NAGVMQNPRHLVRRRGQEARLRCSPMKGHSHVYWYRQLPEEGLKFMVYLQKENIIDESGMPKERFSAEFPKEGPSILRIQQVVRGDSAAYFCASSPGQADEQYFGPGTRLTVT.

The CDR3 protein is CASIGAGVYGYTF. The CDR3 DNA sequence: TGTGCCAGCATTGGGGCAGGCGTCTATGGCTACACCTTC. V and J are TRBV6-5 and TRBJ1-2; the D gene is possibly TRBD1 (5 bases). The CDR3 length is 13 residues. Deletions cut 7 bases from V and 4 bases from J, with 13 bases between. In germline, CDR1 is MNHEY, CDR2 SVGAGI.

This rearrangement joins TRBV19 to TRBJ2-3; 8 nucleotides agree with TRBD2. CDR3 size: 14 residues. V lost 4 bases, J lost 6 bases, and 6 bases stayed unmatched. Looked up from germline, CDR1 is LNHDA and CDR2 is SQIVND (reference sequence). The CDR3: CASSRRGGLDTQYF. DNA of the CDR3: TGTGCCAGTAGTAGACGGGGGGGCCTGGATACGCAGTATTTT.

The rearrangement joins TRBV5-4 to TRBJ1-2, with 10 bases that match TRBD1. The CDR3 has 16 residues. V trimming: 0 bases; J trimming: 4 bases; junction bases outside the gene matches: 6. The germline CDR1 and CDR2 sequences are SGHNT and YYREEE (reference sequence). CDR3 nucleotide sequence: TGTGCCAGCAGCTTGGGGGACAGGGGTTCGGGCTATGGCTACACCTTC. Encoded protein: CASSLGDRGSGYGYTF.